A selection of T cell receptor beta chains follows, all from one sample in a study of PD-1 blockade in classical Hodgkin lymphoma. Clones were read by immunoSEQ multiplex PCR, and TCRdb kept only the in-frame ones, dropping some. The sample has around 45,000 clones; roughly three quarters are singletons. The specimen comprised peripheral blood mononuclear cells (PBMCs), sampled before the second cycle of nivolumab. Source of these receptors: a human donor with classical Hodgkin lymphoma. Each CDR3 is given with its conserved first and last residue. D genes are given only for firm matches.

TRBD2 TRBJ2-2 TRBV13 CASSLRTSGYHTGELFF
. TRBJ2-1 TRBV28 CASIQQEVWSSYNEQFF
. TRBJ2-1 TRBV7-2 CASSYSPYNEQFF
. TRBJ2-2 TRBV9 CASSVAGVAGELFF
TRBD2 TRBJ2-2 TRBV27 CASKGSWGLAALLNTGELFF
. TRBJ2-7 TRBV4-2 CASSQDSTLPGQYF
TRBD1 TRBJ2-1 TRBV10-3 CATRDSPPNEQFF
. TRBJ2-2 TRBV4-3 CASSLKRGTANTGELFF
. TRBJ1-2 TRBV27 CASSLSAGAGGYTF
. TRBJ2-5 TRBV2 CASSELLSGDQETQYF
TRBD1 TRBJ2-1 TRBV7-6 CASSPRQGALNEQFF
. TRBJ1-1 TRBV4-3 CASSQGSVGRQNTEAFF
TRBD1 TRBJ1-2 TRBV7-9 CASSTGDYGYTF
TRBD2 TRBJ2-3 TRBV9 CASNLGGAIRTDTQYF
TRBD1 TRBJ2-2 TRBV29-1 CSVLPGTGLSGELFF
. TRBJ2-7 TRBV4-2 CASRIFLGVGYEQYF
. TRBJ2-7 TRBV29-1 CSVGNGGGDSYFSYEQYF
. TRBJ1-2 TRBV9 CASSVGLAHYTF
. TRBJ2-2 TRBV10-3 CAISEFSLGNTGELFF
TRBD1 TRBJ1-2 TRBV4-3 CASSQEHRGYYGYTF
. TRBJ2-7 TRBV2 CASSFSYEQYF
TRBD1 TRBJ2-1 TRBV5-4 CASSPEGAPDQGEQFF
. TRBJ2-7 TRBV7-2 CASSSPNSPLPYEQYF
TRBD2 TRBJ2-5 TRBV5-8 CASSTRLAGGETQYF
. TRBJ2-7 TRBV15 CATSRAIGLGGETYEQYF
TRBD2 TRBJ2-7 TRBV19 CASSIDQGLAGYEQYF
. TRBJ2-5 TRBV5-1 CASSPGLQETQYF
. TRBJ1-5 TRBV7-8 CASSLVWGNQPQHF
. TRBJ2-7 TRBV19 CASSRIGAYEQYF
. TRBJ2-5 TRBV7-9 CASSLPPQLETQYF
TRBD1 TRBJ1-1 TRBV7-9 CASSLQGAGGEAFF
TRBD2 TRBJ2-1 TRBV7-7 CASSLERGGSDEQFF
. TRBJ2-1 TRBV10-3 CAISELEVEQFF
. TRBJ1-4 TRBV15 CASALTGTQDEEKLFF
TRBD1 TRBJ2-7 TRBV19 CASSPRDRGTYEQYF
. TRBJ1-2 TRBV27 CASSLSGVGYTF
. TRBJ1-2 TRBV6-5 CASSTPGRSYGYTF
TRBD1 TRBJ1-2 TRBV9 CASSVVPGQGLGGYTF
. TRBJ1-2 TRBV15 CATSRHNAANYGYTF
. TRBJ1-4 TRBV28 CASREYPGEKLFF
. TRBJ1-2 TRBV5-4 CASSLGADNYGYTF
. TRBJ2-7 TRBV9 CASSPAREQYF
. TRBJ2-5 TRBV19 CASSSDREGQETQYF
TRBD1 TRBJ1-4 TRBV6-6 CAGIGYRGTREKLFF
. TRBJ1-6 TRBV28 CASSLGRIINSPLHF
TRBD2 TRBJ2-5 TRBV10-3 CAITSGRQETQYF
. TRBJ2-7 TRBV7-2 CASSLAVLSPGEQYF
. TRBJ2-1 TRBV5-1 CASSLGDTTYNEQFF
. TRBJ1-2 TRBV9 CASSVHINRSPGYTF
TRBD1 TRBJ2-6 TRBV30 CALVSGTGGSGANVLTF
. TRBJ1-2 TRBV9 CASSVATDSYGYTF
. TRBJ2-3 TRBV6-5 CASSYRGDMSGDTQYF
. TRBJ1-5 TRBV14 CASSQGGASNQPQHF
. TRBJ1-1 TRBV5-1 CASSLASGSTSINTEAFF
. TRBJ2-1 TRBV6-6 CASSYSDYPGEQFF
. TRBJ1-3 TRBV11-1 CASSVSSGNTIYF
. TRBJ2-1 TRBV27 CASSSRNEQFF
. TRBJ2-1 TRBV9 CASSAPSSASSYNEQFF
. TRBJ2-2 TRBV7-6 CASSSGDGTGELFF
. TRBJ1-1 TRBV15 CATSPTGKGNTEAFF